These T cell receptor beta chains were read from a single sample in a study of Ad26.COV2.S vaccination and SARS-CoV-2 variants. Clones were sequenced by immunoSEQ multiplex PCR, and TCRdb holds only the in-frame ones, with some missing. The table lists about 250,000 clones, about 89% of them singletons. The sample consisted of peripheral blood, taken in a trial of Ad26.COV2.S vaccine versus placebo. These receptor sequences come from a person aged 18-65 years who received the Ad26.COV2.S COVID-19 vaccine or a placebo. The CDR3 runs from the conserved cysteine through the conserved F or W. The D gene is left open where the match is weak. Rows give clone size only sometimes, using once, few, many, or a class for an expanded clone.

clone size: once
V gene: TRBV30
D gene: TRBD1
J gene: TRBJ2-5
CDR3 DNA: TGTGCCTGGAGTCTGAGGGGGGGACAGGGGAGTCAAGAGACCCAGTACTTC
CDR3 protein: CAWSLRGGQGSQETQYF

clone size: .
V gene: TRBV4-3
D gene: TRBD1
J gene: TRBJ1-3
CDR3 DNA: TGCGCCAGCAGCCAAGTGACAGGGGCGCGAAACACCATATATTTT
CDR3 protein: CASSQVTGARNTIYF

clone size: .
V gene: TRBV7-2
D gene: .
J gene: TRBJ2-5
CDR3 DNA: TGTGCCAGCAGCCTCTTTGGACAGCCCCAAGAGACCCAGTACTTC
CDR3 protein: CASSLFGQPQETQYF

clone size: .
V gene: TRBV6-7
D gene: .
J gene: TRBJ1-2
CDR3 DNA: TGTGCCAGCTGTCAGGTCGCTGGGGGCTACACCTTC
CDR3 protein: CASCQVAGGYTF

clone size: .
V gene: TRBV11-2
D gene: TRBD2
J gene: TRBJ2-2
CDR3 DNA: TGTGCCAGCAGCTACGAGGTAGCGGGACGGGGCGGGGAGCTGTTTTTT
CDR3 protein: CASSYEVAGRGGELFF

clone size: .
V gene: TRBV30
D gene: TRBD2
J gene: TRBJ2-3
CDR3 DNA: TGTGCCTGGGGACTAGCGGGAGGGCCGAGTCGAGATACGCAGTATTTT
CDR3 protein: CAWGLAGGPSRDTQYF

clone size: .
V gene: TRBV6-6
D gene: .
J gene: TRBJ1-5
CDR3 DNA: TGTGCCAGCAGTTTCCCAACCCTTGGGCAGCCCCAGCATTTT
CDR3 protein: CASSFPTLGQPQHF

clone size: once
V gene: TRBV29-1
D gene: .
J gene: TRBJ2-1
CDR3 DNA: TGCAGCGTTGAAGATGGTGGGGGGACAATGAAGCAGTTCTTC
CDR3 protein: CSVEDGGGTMKQFF

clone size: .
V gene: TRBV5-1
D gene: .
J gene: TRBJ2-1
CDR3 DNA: TGCGCCAGCAGCTTAACTAGCCCTTCGATTGCCTACAATGAGCAGTTCTTC
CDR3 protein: CASSLTSPSIAYNEQFF

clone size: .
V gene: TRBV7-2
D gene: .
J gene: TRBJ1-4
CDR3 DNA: TGTGCCAGCAGCTTACGGGGAACTAATGAAAAACTGTTTTTT
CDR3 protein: CASSLRGTNEKLFF

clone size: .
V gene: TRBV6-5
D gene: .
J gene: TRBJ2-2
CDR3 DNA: TGTGCCAGCAGTTACTCGACGGGGTCGGGCGGGGAGCTGTTTTTT
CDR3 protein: CASSYSTGSGGELFF

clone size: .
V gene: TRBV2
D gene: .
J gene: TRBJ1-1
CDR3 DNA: TGTGCCAGCAAGTCTTGGGTTCAGAACACTGAAGCTTTCTTT
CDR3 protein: CASKSWVQNTEAFF